The 3 T cell receptor beta chains listed next were all sequenced from one sample in a study of yellow fever vaccine responses in identical twins. From the RT-PCR reads, TCRdb called clonotypes with MiXCR, one entry per CDR3 protein. Of 3,500 to 4,500 distinct CDR3 sequences listed, about 83% are singletons. Specimen: T cells from blood (PBMCs), unsorted or a sorted subset (not recorded which), collected before or after yellow fever vaccination (not recorded which). The receptors come from a woman between 18 and 30 years old who received the yellow fever vaccine.

This clonotype was observed a few times. The genes are TRBV29-1 and TRBJ2-7; D ambiguous. The CDR3 contains 13 residues. The ends were cut back, 5 bases at V and 2 bases at J, with 13 bases in the middle. The germline V gene encodes CDR1 SQVTM and CDR2 ANQGSEA. The chain's CDR3 is CSVQHTLTYEQYF. Written as DNA, the CDR3 is TGCAGCGTTCAACATACACTGACCTACGAGCAGTACTTC.

In its sample, this clonotype was seen a few times. At one end the junction does not follow the germline gene, possibly because of a read error. The chain has TRBV4-1 and TRBJ1-1; D unclear. Germline CDR1 reads MGHRA; CDR2 reads YSYEKL. The CDR3 runs to 16 residues. The CDR3 DNA follows: TGCGCCAGCAGCCAAGTTGGGGAAGGGAGGAACGCTGAAGCTTTCTTT. This translates into CASSQVGEGRNAEAFF.

The CDR3 loop reads CASILDSLLAKNIQYF. Here the CDR3 DNA reads TGTGCCAGCATCCTTGACTCCTTACTAGCCAAAAACATTCAGTACTTC. The genes are TRBV13 and TRBJ2-4; no firm D call. This CDR3 is built from 16 residues. The V gene lost 7 bases and the J gene lost 0 bases, with 16 bases spanning the gap. Germline CDR1 PRHDT, CDR2 FYEKMQ (reference sequence). The variable domain in full, with the rest retrieved from reference TRBV13 and TRBJ2-4, is AAGVIQSPRHLIKEKRETATLKCYPIPRHDTVYWYQQGPGQDPQFLISFYEKMQSDKGSIPDRFSAQQFSDYHSELNMSSLELGDSALYFCASILDSLLAKNIQYFGAGTRLSVL.